This passage covers 2 T cell receptor beta chains from one sample sequenced in a study of coeliac disease. The method was immunoSEQ multiplex PCR; TCRdb's version includes in-frame clones alone and lacks a portion of them. The sample holds 4,000 to 5,500 clones; roughly 70% are singletons and the top ten take over 5%. What was sequenced was lymphocytes from the gut lamina propria. These receptors originate from a young man with celiac disease on a gluten-free diet.

This clone was picked up one time. This chain links TRBV7-3 with TRBJ1-6; TRBD1 matches 9 bases. Trimming took 5 bases from V and 7 from J; bases not matched to a gene: 9. Germline values: CDR1 SGHTA, CDR2 FQGTGA. The CDR3 runs to 16 residues. CDR3 nucleotide sequence: TGTGCCAGCAGCCCAACCACCGGGACAGGGAATTCACCCCTCCACTTT. This gives the protein CASSPTTGTGNSPLHF. Variable domain in full (rest from reference TRBV7-3 and TRBJ1-6): GAGVSQTPSNKVTEKGKYVELRCDPISGHTALYWYRQSLGQGPEFLIYFQGTGAADDSGLPNDRFFAVRPEGSVSTLKIQRTERGDSAVYLCASSPTTGTGNSPLHFGNGTRLTVT.

The chain carries TRBV19 and TRBJ2-2; TRBD2 is a possible D gene (6 bases). The ends were cut back, 4 bases at V and 3 bases at J, with 9 bases in the middle. CDR1 LNHDA and CDR2 SQIVND come from the germline V gene (reference sequence). The length of the CDR3 is 14 residues. The CDR3, as DNA: TGTGCCAGTAGTAGGGGGGAAGACACCGGGGAGCTGTTTTTT. Translation gives CASSRGEDTGELFF.